Following are 32 T cell receptor beta chains from one sample sequenced in a study of T cell responses to AZD1222 COVID-19 vaccine. Method: immunoSEQ multiplex PCR; TCRdb's copy keeps in-frame clones and lacks some. The sample lists 180,000 or so clones; roughly 94% were seen once. The sequenced sample was peripheral blood, obtained 28 days after the second AZD1222 dose. These receptor sequences come from an adult who received the AZD1222 COVID-19 vaccine.

Turning to this clone: Other DNA sequences of this sample code for an identical CDR3. This chain links TRBV18 with TRBJ1-6; 8 nucleotides align to TRBD1. Germline-derived CDR1 and CDR2 are KGHSH and LQKENI. The CDR3 totals 15 residues. After removal of 2 bases from V and 7 bases from J, the junction contained 4 bases not matched to a gene. This chain's CDR3 is CASSPGQGGNSPLHF. The CDR3 region has the DNA TGTGCCAGCTCACCAGGACAGGGTGGAAATTCACCCCTCCACTTT.

The rearrangement links TRBV7-6 to TRBJ1-1; 10 bases fit TRBD1. Germline CDR1 SGHVS, CDR2 FNYEAQ. Trimming removed 6 bases from V and 5 bases from J; junction bases left unmatched: 15. The CDR3 contains 17 residues. CDR3 loop: CASSPLTLGGQGTEAFF. The CDR3 DNA is TGTGCCAGCAGTCCCTTGACCCTGGGGGGACAGGGGACTGAAGCTTTCTTT.

The V call is TRBV4-1, the J call TRBJ1-6; 11 bases match TRBD1. CDR3 size: 16 residues. Germline V gene sequence: CDR1 MGHRA, CDR2 YSYEKL. V shed 0 bases, J shed 6 bases, and the junction held 1 base outside the gene matches. Here the CDR3 DNA reads TGCGCCAGCAGCCAAGATGGGACAGGGGGTAATTCACCCCTCCACTTT. Its protein is CASSQDGTGGNSPLHF.

The chain is built from TRBV5-1 and TRBJ2-5; 8 bases align to TRBD1. Germline values: CDR1 SGHRS, CDR2 YFSETQ. This CDR3 contains 16 residues. V shed 4 bases and J 1 base; nucleotides not matched to a gene: 9. Here the CDR3 reads CASSGGSGTGQETQYF. The CDR3 nucleotides read TGCGCCAGCAGCGGGGGGTCCGGGACAGGCCAAGAGACCCAGTACTTC.

V is TRBV19 and J is TRBJ1-1, with unresolved D. CDR3 size: 13 residues. Trimming removed 3 bases from V and 3 bases from J, with 8 bases in between. The V gene's germline CDR1 is LNHDA and CDR2 SQIVND (reference sequence). CDR3 residues: CASSMQGHTEAFF. The DNA of the CDR3 is TGTGCCAGTAGTATGCAAGGTCACACTGAAGCTTTCTTT.

The chain recombines TRBV18 with TRBJ2-3; D is perhaps TRBD1 (6 bases). V was pared by 3 bases and J by 2 bases, with 9 bases between. The germline V gene has CDR1 KGHSH and CDR2 LQKENI. The CDR3 is made up of 14 amino acids. The CDR3 DNA is TGTGCCAGCTCACCGGACAGTCACACAGATACGCAGTATTTT. Its protein is CASSPDSHTDTQYF.

V usage is TRBV19 and J usage is TRBJ1-1, with D hard to call. The germline CDR1 and CDR2 sequences are LNHDA and SQIVND (reference sequence). There are 15 residues in the CDR3. V was trimmed by 4 bases and J by 4 bases, leaving 16 bases between them. CDR3 sequence reads: CASSTEGWPGTEAFF. In DNA form, the CDR3 reads TGTGCCAGTAGTACAGAGGGCTGGCCGGGCACTGAAGCTTTCTTT.

The gene calls are TRBV19 and TRBJ2-1, with 11 bases that match TRBD2. Germline V gives CDR1 LNHDA, CDR2 SQIVND (reference sequence). V lost 5 bases and J lost 4; bases outside the gene matches: 19. The CDR3 totals 20 residues. The CDR3 DNA follows: TGTGCCAGTAGTCCACGAGGGACTAGCGGAAGGGAGGGGGCTTACAATGAGCAGTTCTTC. It is translated as CASSPRGTSGREGAYNEQFF.

This chain joins TRBV4-1 and TRBJ2-7; D unclear. This CDR3 has 17 amino acids. The V gene's germline CDR1 is MGHRA and CDR2 YSYEKL. Trimming cost V 1 base and J 2 bases, with 18 bases left between them. CDR3 DNA: TGCGCCAGCAGCCAAGGGATAGGTAGGGAATTACCCTACGAGCAGTACTTC. It specifies CASSQGIGRELPYEQYF.

The chain recombines TRBV7-2 with TRBJ2-7, with TRBD2 matching over 9 bases. CDR1 and CDR2 from the germline V gene are SGHTA and FQGNSA. J gave up 5 bases and V 6 bases, and 11 bases lay outside the gene matches. This CDR3 comprises 15 residues. CDR3 amino acids: CASRPSSGIGNEQYF. CDR3 bases: TGTGCCAGCAGACCATCTAGCGGGATAGGCAACGAGCAGTACTTC.

This sequence joins TRBV18 and TRBJ2-2, with D perhaps assigned TRBD1 or TRBD2 (6 bases each). This CDR3 has 16 amino acids. Germline assignment: CDR1 KGHSH and CDR2 LQKENI. Trimming shortened V by 4 bases and J by 0 bases, and 12 bases separated the two germline ends. CDR3 nucleotide sequence: TGTGCCAGCTCACTGGCCGGGGGCTCGAACACCGGGGAGCTGTTTTTT. Its translation is CASSLAGGSNTGELFF.

The chain employs TRBV6-5 and TRBJ2-3; 8 nucleotides match TRBD2. There are 13 residues in the CDR3. After removal of 7 bases from V and 3 bases from J, the junction contained 3 bases not matched to a gene. Germline V gene lookup returns CDR1 MNHEY and CDR2 SVGAGI. CDR3 sequence reads: CASNRGGTDTQYF. The CDR3 nucleotides are TGTGCCAGCAATCGGGGGGGGACAGATACGCAGTATTTT.

This chain uses TRBV5-5 with TRBJ1-3, with unresolved D. Trimming left V 6 bases short and J 7 bases short, with 17 bases between. The CDR3 loop spans 14 amino acids. The V gene's germline CDR1 is SGHKS and CDR2 YYEKEE (reference sequence). CDR3 nucleotide sequence: TGTGCCAGCACCACCCCTTTCGATGGGAACACCATATATTTT. Translated, it gives CASTTPFDGNTIYF.

This chain connects TRBV30 to TRBJ1-4; D might be TRBD1 (5 bases). Between the trimmed V and J ends, which lost 3 bases and 0 bases, there was a span of 14 bases. The CDR3 runs to 16 residues. Per germline, CDR1 GTSNPN and CDR2 SVGIG (reference sequence). This CDR3 reads CAWRELWGPTNEKLFF. For the CDR3, the DNA is TGTGCCTGGAGAGAGCTTTGGGGCCCAACTAATGAAAAACTGTTTTTT.

The V and J genes are TRBV7-2 and TRBJ2-7, with 14 bases fitting TRBD2. The CDR3 runs to 16 residues. Germline values: CDR1 SGHTA, CDR2 FQGNSA. Trimming took 5 bases from V and 2 from J; bases not matched to a gene: 5. CDR3 residues: CASSRTSGGPAYEQYF. CDR3 DNA sequence: TGTGCCAGCAGCCGGACTAGCGGGGGGCCTGCCTACGAGCAGTACTTC.

This clone was picked up a small number of times. The chain links TRBV4-1 to TRBJ2-7, with 9 bases that match TRBD2. Germline CDR1 and CDR2: MGHRA and YSYEKL. This CDR3 is built from 16 residues. V shed 0 bases, J shed 1 base, and the junction held 4 bases outside the gene matches. This chain's CDR3 is CASSQDTAGGSYEQYF. The CDR3, as DNA: TGCGCCAGCAGCCAAGATACAGCGGGAGGTTCCTACGAGCAGTACTTC.

The rearrangement uses TRBV7-9 and TRBJ1-1, with 7 bases lining up with TRBD1. The CDR3 is made up of 14 amino acids. Per germline, CDR1 SEHNR and CDR2 FQNEAQ (reference sequence). With 5 bases clipped from V and 1 base from J, the junction kept 4 bases outside the gene matches. The CDR3 region is CASSRDRENTEAFF. The CDR3 DNA reads as TGTGCCAGCAGCCGCGACAGGGAGAACACTGAAGCTTTCTTT.

J is TRBJ2-7 and V is TRBV7-2; D possibly corresponds to TRBD1 (6 bases). Germline lookup yields CDR1 SGHTA and CDR2 FQGNSA. The length of the CDR3 is 14 residues. V was shortened by 3 bases and J by 0 bases, with 9 bases between the two germline ends. CDR3 in DNA: TGTGCCAGCAGCTTCAGGGGCAGCTCCTACGAGCAGTACTTC. It yields the protein CASSFRGSSYEQYF.

This clone was seen a single time. The chain links TRBV6-4 to TRBJ2-3; 11 bases line up with TRBD2. The trim removed 0 bases at V and 4 bases at J, leaving 0 bases unmatched. The germline V gene has CDR1 MRHNA and CDR2 SNTAGT. The CDR3 has 15 residues. The CDR3 bases are TGTGCCAGCAGTGACTCTAGCGGGAGGGCAGATACGCAGTATTTT. It encodes CASSDSSGRADTQYF.

This sequence joins TRBV7-9 and TRBJ1-6, with D possibly matching TRBD1 (5 bases). Germline V gene sequence: CDR1 SEHNR, CDR2 FQNEAQ (reference sequence). This CDR3 comprises 14 residues. With 2 bases removed from V and 7 bases from J, the gap between germline ends came to 9 bases. The CDR3 coding sequence is TGTGCCAGCAGCTTACAGGGAGCGAATTCACCCCTCCACTTT. This encodes CASSLQGANSPLHF. Using reference TRBV7-9 and TRBJ1-6 for the parts outside the CDR3, the full variable domain is DTGVSQNPRHKITKRGQNVTFRCDPISEHNRLYWYRQTLGQGPEFLTYFQNEAQLEKSRLLSDRFSAERPKGSFSTLEIQRTEQGDSAMYLCASSLQGANSPLHFGNGTRLTVT.

The chain joins TRBV12-3 or TRBV12-4 to TRBJ2-2; D uncertain. CDR3 length equals 12 residues. Trimming removed 4 bases from V and 3 bases from J, with 3 bases in between. The CDR3 DNA reads TGTGCCAGCAGTTCCGACACCGGGGAGCTGTTTTTT. Amino acid sequence: CASSSDTGELFF.

The rearrangement joins TRBV28 to TRBJ1-1; D gene ambiguous. Germline V CDR1 and CDR2: MDHEN, SYDVKM. The length of the CDR3 is 15 residues. The ends were cut back, 3 bases at V and 0 bases at J, with 11 bases in the middle. CDR3 in DNA: TGTGCCAGCAGTTTGACCGGCGGGTTGAACACTGAAGCTTTCTTT. Its translation: CASSLTGGLNTEAFF.

This chain connects TRBV28 to TRBJ2-5; D is perhaps TRBD2 (6 bases). The V gene's germline CDR1 is MDHEN and CDR2 SYDVKM. The CDR3 covers 12 residues. Trimming left V 3 bases short and J 5 bases short, with 7 bases between. CDR3 in amino acids: CASSLSGETQYF. The CDR3 nucleotides are TGTGCCAGCAGTTTGAGCGGGGAGACCCAGTACTTC.

V and J are TRBV3-1 (or the pseudogene TRBV3-2) and TRBJ1-4; tentatively, D is TRBD1 (5 bases). Germline loops: CDR1 LGHDT, CDR2 YNNKEL (reference sequence). Trimming took 1 base from V and 7 from J, leaving 22 bases between them. This CDR3 region has 18 residues. The CDR3 loop is CASSQGGLPAPGSEKLFF. The CDR3, as DNA: TGTGCCAGCAGCCAAGGGGGCCTCCCTGCCCCGGGATCTGAAAAACTGTTTTTT.

The CDR3 DNA follows: TGTGCCAGCAGCTTGAGAGGGAGGGGGAGCTCTGGAAACACCATATATTTT. Its protein product is CASSLRGRGSSGNTIYF. This chain links TRBV5-6 with TRBJ1-3; TRBD1 is a possible D gene (6 bases). CDR1 is SGHDT, CDR2 YYEEEE, per germline. The CDR3 runs to 17 residues. V shed 1 base and J shed 0 bases, with 14 bases lying between them.

The J gene is TRBJ1-5, the V gene TRBV6-1; D gene unclear. V was pared by 2 bases and J by 1 base, with 9 bases between. CDR3 length: 15 residues. Germline assignment: CDR1 MNHNS and CDR2 SASEGT. CDR3 sequence (DNA): TGTGCCAGCAGTGAAACGGAGGGAAGCAATCAGCCCCAGCATTTT. Encoded protein: CASSETEGSNQPQHF.

This clone occurred once. This chain connects TRBV5-6 to TRBJ1-4; 10 positions match TRBD1. The length of the CDR3 is 16 residues. The germline gives CDR1 SGHDT, CDR2 YYEEEE. Trimming took 7 bases from V and 8 from J; bases not matched to a gene: 14. CDR3 DNA sequence: TGTGCCAGCCCCGGGACAGGGGCCGCCGCGTGGGAAAAACTGTTTTTT. It codes for CASPGTGAAAWEKLFF.

V gene TRBV12-3 or TRBV12-4 combines with J gene TRBJ1-6, with D perhaps TRBD1 (5 bases). The CDR3 covers 11 residues. V lost 3 bases, J lost 13 bases, and 7 bases lay in between. The CDR3 DNA reads as TGTGCCAGCAGTTTGGGGACGCCCCTCCACTTT. It specifies CASSLGTPLHF.

The V and J genes are TRBV4-1 and TRBJ1-4; D is unresolved. The CDR3 loop spans 12 amino acids. From germline, CDR1 is MGHRA and CDR2 YSYEKL. V shed 0 bases and J shed 15 bases, with 11 bases lying between them. CDR3 bases: TGCGCCAGCAGCCAAGATGGTGATCTGTTGTTTTTT. Encoded protein: CASSQDGDLLFF.

V is TRBV27 and J is TRBJ2-3, with 8 bases matching TRBD2. Trimming took 4 bases from V and 0 from J; bases not matched to a gene: 6. The length of the CDR3 is 16 residues. Germline lookup yields CDR1 MNHEY and CDR2 SMNVEV (reference sequence). The CDR3 protein is CASSSLGLASTDTQYF. In DNA form, the CDR3 reads TGTGCCAGCAGTTCTCTAGGACTAGCTAGCACAGATACGCAGTATTTT.

The chain recombines TRBV7-9 with TRBJ1-1, with unresolved D. V was cut by 2 bases and J by 1 base, with 5 bases left in between. From germline, CDR1 is SEHNR and CDR2 FQNEAQ (reference sequence). The length of the CDR3 is 13 residues. In nucleotides, the CDR3 is TGTGCCAGCAGCTTAACGGCGAACACTGAAGCTTTCTTT. Translated, it gives CASSLTANTEAFF.

The chain recombines TRBV6-4 with TRBJ2-3; 10 nucleotides match TRBD2. The V gene's germline CDR1 is MRHNA and CDR2 SNTAGT. The trim removed 3 bases at V and 4 bases at J, leaving 4 bases unmatched. The CDR3 sequence is 15 residues long. CDR3 amino acids: CASSDTSGKADTQYF. For the CDR3, the DNA is TGTGCCAGCAGTGATACTAGCGGGAAGGCAGATACGCAGTATTTT.